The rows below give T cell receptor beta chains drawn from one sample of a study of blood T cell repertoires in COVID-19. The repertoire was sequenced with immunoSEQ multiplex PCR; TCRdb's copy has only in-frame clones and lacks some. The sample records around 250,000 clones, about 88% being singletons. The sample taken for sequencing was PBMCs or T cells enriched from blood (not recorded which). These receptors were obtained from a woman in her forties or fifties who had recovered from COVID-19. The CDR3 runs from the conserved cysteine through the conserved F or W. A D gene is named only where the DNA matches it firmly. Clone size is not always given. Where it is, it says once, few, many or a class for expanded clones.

CDR3 protein: CASSYPPAGTYEQYF
CDR3 DNA: TGTGCCAGCAGTTACCCCCCAGCGGGAACCTACGAGCAGTACTTC
J gene: TRBJ2-7
V gene: TRBV28
clone size: once
D gene: TRBD2

CDR3 protein: CASSLDRGNTGELFF
CDR3 DNA: TGTGCCAGCTCACTGGACAGGGGTAACACCGGGGAGCTGTTTTTT
J gene: TRBJ2-2
V gene: TRBV18
clone size: -
D gene: TRBD1

CDR3 protein: CASSIGTGRNQPQHF
CDR3 DNA: TGTGCCAGTAGTATTGGAACAGGAAGGAATCAGCCCCAGCATTTT
J gene: TRBJ1-5
V gene: TRBV19
clone size: once
D gene: -

CDR3 protein: CASSVSGNTEAFF
CDR3 DNA: TGTGCCAGCAGCGTCTCAGGGAACACTGAAGCTTTCTTT
J gene: TRBJ1-1
V gene: TRBV7-9
clone size: -
D gene: -

CDR3 protein: CASSHYSGRDTGELFF
CDR3 DNA: TGTGCCAGCAGCCACTATAGCGGGAGGGACACCGGGGAGCTGTTTTTT
J gene: TRBJ2-2
V gene: TRBV5-5
clone size: few
D gene: TRBD2

CDR3 protein: CATSIGTSGVYEQYF
CDR3 DNA: TGTGCCACCAGCATAGGGACTAGCGGGGTGTACGAGCAGTACTTC
J gene: TRBJ2-7
V gene: TRBV15
clone size: -
D gene: TRBD2

CDR3 protein: CASSWAGRVSGQPQHF
CDR3 DNA: TGTGCCAGCAGCTGGGCAGGCAGGGTCAGCGGGCAGCCCCAGCATTTT
J gene: TRBJ1-5
V gene: TRBV5-5
clone size: -
D gene: -

CDR3 protein: CASSGTENTDTQYF
CDR3 DNA: TGTGCCAGCAGCGGGACAGAGAATACAGATACGCAGTATTTT
J gene: TRBJ2-3
V gene: TRBV9
clone size: -
D gene: -

CDR3 protein: CASSQDSGTGPGYTF
CDR3 DNA: TGCGCCAGCAGCCAAGACTCCGGGACAGGGCCCGGCTACACCTTC
J gene: TRBJ1-2
V gene: TRBV4-1
clone size: -
D gene: TRBD1

CDR3 protein: CASSSGRDRGDVRGGYTF
CDR3 DNA: TGTGCCAGCAGTTCCGGAAGGGACAGGGGAGATGTGCGAGGCGGCTACACCTTC
J gene: TRBJ1-2
V gene: TRBV28
clone size: once
D gene: TRBD1

CDR3 protein: CASSLAGAPYEQYF
CDR3 DNA: TGTGCCAGCAGTTTGGCAGGGGCACCCTACGAGCAGTACTTC
J gene: TRBJ2-7
V gene: TRBV27
clone size: once
D gene: -

CDR3 protein: CATKGDSDTIINSPLHF
CDR3 DNA: TGTGCTACCAAAGGGGACAGCGATACTATTATTAATTCACCCCTCCACTTT
J gene: TRBJ1-6
V gene: TRBV15
clone size: -
D gene: TRBD1

CDR3 protein: CASSIQRGYYNEQFF
CDR3 DNA: TGTGCCAGCAGTATCCAGCGGGGATACTACAATGAGCAGTTCTTC
J gene: TRBJ2-1
V gene: TRBV27
clone size: -
D gene: TRBD2

CDR3 protein: CASSPRRGQANTEAFF
CDR3 DNA: TGTGCCAGCTCACCGCGACGTGGGCAGGCGAACACTGAAGCTTTCTTT
J gene: TRBJ1-1
V gene: TRBV18
clone size: -
D gene: -

CDR3 protein: CASSFDGLAGRTQYF
CDR3 DNA: TGTGCCAGCAGCTTTGATGGACTAGCGGGGCGGACCCAGTACTTC
J gene: TRBJ2-5
V gene: TRBV7-2
clone size: -
D gene: TRBD2

CDR3 protein: CASSTRGLRTEAFF
CDR3 DNA: TGTGCCAGCAGCACACGTGGGCTTAGGACTGAAGCTTTCTTT
J gene: TRBJ1-1
V gene: TRBV3-1/TRBV3-2
clone size: -
D gene: -

CDR3 protein: CASSLPSQGKETQYF
CDR3 DNA: TGTGCCAGCAGCCTTCCTTCTCAGGGGAAAGAGACCCAGTACTTC
J gene: TRBJ2-5
V gene: TRBV28
clone size: -
D gene: -

CDR3 protein: CASSPRTGTYEQYF
CDR3 DNA: TGTGCCAGCAGCCCTAGGACAGGGACCTACGAGCAGTACTTC
J gene: TRBJ2-7
V gene: TRBV13
clone size: -
D gene: TRBD1

CDR3 protein: CASSGQGNQPQHF
CDR3 DNA: TGTGCCAGCAGTGGGCAGGGCAATCAGCCCCAGCATTTT
J gene: TRBJ1-5
V gene: TRBV2
clone size: -
D gene: -

CDR3 protein: CASSQLPGLGNTIYF
CDR3 DNA: TGTGCCAGCAGCCAACTCCCCGGACTGGGAAACACCATATATTTT
J gene: TRBJ1-3
V gene: TRBV3-1/TRBV3-2
clone size: -
D gene: -

CDR3 protein: CASNHRDSYYEQYF
CDR3 DNA: TGTGCCAGCAACCACCGGGACAGCTACTACGAGCAGTACTTC
J gene: TRBJ2-7
V gene: TRBV28
clone size: -
D gene: TRBD1

CDR3 protein: CASSFRQLVDTQYF
CDR3 DNA: TGTGCCAGCAGCTTCAGACAGCTCGTAGATACGCAGTATTTT
J gene: TRBJ2-3
V gene: TRBV7-2
clone size: -
D gene: -

CDR3 protein: CASSSRDISTDTQYF
CDR3 DNA: TGTGCCAGCAGCTCCCGGGACATAAGCACAGATACGCAGTATTTT
J gene: TRBJ2-3
V gene: TRBV5-4
clone size: -
D gene: -

CDR3 protein: CASSLGLAGEWQFF
CDR3 DNA: TGTGCCAGCAGCCTGGGACTAGCGGGGGAATGGCAGTTCTTC
J gene: TRBJ2-1
V gene: TRBV7-9
clone size: -
D gene: TRBD2

CDR3 protein: CSAQRGETQYF
CDR3 DNA: TGCAGTGCTCAGCGAGGAGAGACCCAGTACTTC
J gene: TRBJ2-5
V gene: TRBV20-1
clone size: -
D gene: -

CDR3 protein: CASSEDAGQFPYEQYF
CDR3 DNA: TGTGCCAGCAGTGAAGATGCGGGACAGTTCCCCTACGAGCAGTACTTC
J gene: TRBJ2-7
V gene: TRBV2
clone size: few
D gene: -

CDR3 protein: CASRWDRAYEQYF
CDR3 DNA: TGTGCCAGCCGCTGGGACAGGGCCTACGAGCAGTACTTC
J gene: TRBJ2-7
V gene: TRBV28
clone size: -
D gene: TRBD1

CDR3 protein: CASSYRQGLNEQFF
CDR3 DNA: TGTGCCAGCAGTTACCGACAGGGGTTGAATGAGCAGTTCTTC
J gene: TRBJ2-1
V gene: TRBV6-2/TRBV6-3
clone size: -
D gene: TRBD1

CDR3 protein: CASSLVGVGYGYTF
CDR3 DNA: TGTGCCAGCAGCTTGGTCGGGGTCGGCTATGGCTACACCTTC
J gene: TRBJ1-2
V gene: TRBV5-4
clone size: -
D gene: -

CDR3 protein: CASSFKTRWDYTDTQYF
CDR3 DNA: TGTGCCAGCAGTTTCAAAACTAGATGGGATTACACAGATACGCAGTATTTT
J gene: TRBJ2-3
V gene: TRBV28
clone size: -
D gene: -

CDR3 protein: CASSIGSSGTIYF
CDR3 DNA: TGTGCCAGTAGTATCGGATCTTCGGGCACCATATATTTT
J gene: TRBJ1-3
V gene: TRBV19
clone size: -
D gene: -

CDR3 protein: CASSIDRLTDTQYF
CDR3 DNA: TGCGCCAGCAGCATAGACAGGCTCACAGATACGCAGTATTTT
J gene: TRBJ2-3
V gene: TRBV5-1
clone size: -
D gene: -

CDR3 protein: CASSDGTENTEAFF
CDR3 DNA: TGTGCCAGCAGTGACGGGACAGAGAACACTGAAGCTTTCTTT
J gene: TRBJ1-1
V gene: TRBV6-4
clone size: many
D gene: TRBD1

CDR3 protein: CASSQHRTGENSPLHF
CDR3 DNA: TGTGCCAGCAGCCAACACCGGACAGGGGAGAATTCACCCCTCCACTTT
J gene: TRBJ1-6
V gene: TRBV6-2/TRBV6-3
clone size: -
D gene: TRBD1

CDR3 protein: CASTRTGLTGELFF
CDR3 DNA: TGTGCCAGCACCCGGACAGGCCTTACCGGGGAGCTGTTTTTT
J gene: TRBJ2-2
V gene: TRBV9
clone size: -
D gene: TRBD1

CDR3 protein: CASTLTVVSYGYTF
CDR3 DNA: TGTGCCAGCACCCTGACAGTAGTATCCTATGGCTACACCTTC
J gene: TRBJ1-2
V gene: TRBV9
clone size: -
D gene: -

CDR3 protein: CATSDPGQANTGELFF
CDR3 DNA: TGTGCCACCAGTGACCCGGGACAGGCGAACACCGGGGAGCTGTTTTTT
J gene: TRBJ2-2
V gene: TRBV24-1
clone size: -
D gene: TRBD1

CDR3 protein: CASSSRIPAGVLLDTQYF
CDR3 DNA: TGTGCCAGCAGCTCTCGCATACCGGCGGGAGTGCTCTTAGATACGCAGTATTTT
J gene: TRBJ2-3
V gene: TRBV28
clone size: -
D gene: TRBD2

CDR3 protein: CASSSGGGYNEQFF
CDR3 DNA: TGCGCCAGCAGCTCGGGAGGGGGATACAATGAGCAGTTCTTC
J gene: TRBJ2-1
V gene: TRBV5-1
clone size: -
D gene: TRBD2

CDR3 protein: CASSPLVVGAGTYEQYF
CDR3 DNA: TGTGCCAGCTCACCATTAGTTGTTGGGGCAGGGACCTACGAGCAGTACTTC
J gene: TRBJ2-7
V gene: TRBV18
clone size: few
D gene: -

CDR3 protein: CASTPIAYNEQFF
CDR3 DNA: TGTGCCAGCACCCCTATCGCCTACAATGAGCAGTTCTTC
J gene: TRBJ2-1
V gene: TRBV7-9
clone size: once
D gene: -

CDR3 protein: CASSLGGGPNNEQFF
CDR3 DNA: TGTGCCAGCAGCTTAGGGGGAGGGCCAAATAATGAGCAGTTCTTC
J gene: TRBJ2-1
V gene: TRBV7-3
clone size: -
D gene: TRBD2

CDR3 protein: CASSLTGEVPGELFF
CDR3 DNA: TGCGCCAGCAGCCTGACAGGGGAGGTTCCCGGGGAGCTGTTTTTT
J gene: TRBJ2-2
V gene: TRBV5-1
clone size: -
D gene: TRBD1

CDR3 protein: CASSSMTGVTEAFF
CDR3 DNA: TGTGCCAGCTCATCGATGACAGGGGTCACTGAAGCTTTCTTT
J gene: TRBJ1-1
V gene: TRBV18
clone size: -
D gene: TRBD1

CDR3 protein: CASRSTERDTGELFF
CDR3 DNA: TGTGCCAGTAGGTCTACCGAACGGGACACCGGGGAGCTGTTTTTT
J gene: TRBJ2-2
V gene: TRBV19
clone size: few
D gene: -

CDR3 protein: CASTQGAGGLQETQYF
CDR3 DNA: TGTGCCAGCACCCAAGGGGCGGGAGGACTCCAAGAGACCCAGTACTTC
J gene: TRBJ2-5
V gene: TRBV5-4
clone size: -
D gene: TRBD2

CDR3 protein: CASSNKQGAFYNEQFF
CDR3 DNA: TGTGCCAGCAGTAACAAACAGGGGGCGTTCTACAATGAGCAGTTCTTC
J gene: TRBJ2-1
V gene: TRBV27
clone size: -
D gene: TRBD1

CDR3 protein: CASSLSVGLGGYTF
CDR3 DNA: TGTGCCAGCAGTTTGTCTGTTGGGCTTGGTGGCTACACCTTC
J gene: TRBJ1-2
V gene: TRBV27
clone size: -
D gene: -

CDR3 protein: CASKVAVDGYSYNEQFF
CDR3 DNA: TGTGCCAGTAAGGTTGCGGTTGACGGATACTCCTACAATGAGCAGTTCTTC
J gene: TRBJ2-1
V gene: TRBV19
clone size: -
D gene: -

CDR3 protein: CAWSRQGRYGYTF
CDR3 DNA: TGTGCCTGGAGTCGACAGGGCCGCTATGGCTACACCTTC
J gene: TRBJ1-2
V gene: TRBV30
clone size: -
D gene: TRBD1

CDR3 protein: CASGPDRGMTDTQYF
CDR3 DNA: TGTGCTAGTGGCCCCGACAGGGGTATGACAGATACGCAGTATTTT
J gene: TRBJ2-3
V gene: TRBV12-5
clone size: -
D gene: TRBD1

CDR3 protein: CASSRAGGPKDTQYF
CDR3 DNA: TGTGCCAGCAGTCGAGCGGGAGGGCCAAAAGATACGCAGTATTTT
J gene: TRBJ2-3
V gene: TRBV11-3
clone size: once
D gene: TRBD2

CDR3 protein: CASSQAPAGGGAQHF
CDR3 DNA: TGCGCCAGCAGCCAAGCCCCAGCAGGGGGTGGGGCCCAGCATTTT
J gene: TRBJ1-5
V gene: TRBV4-1
clone size: few
D gene: TRBD1

CDR3 protein: CASSVGQVSSGANVLTF
CDR3 DNA: TGCGCCAGCAGTGTAGGACAGGTCAGCTCTGGGGCCAACGTCCTGACTTTC
J gene: TRBJ2-6
V gene: TRBV10-1
clone size: -
D gene: TRBD1

CDR3 protein: CASSPRVGSEAFF
CDR3 DNA: TGTGCCAGCAGCCCCAGGGTTGGTTCTGAAGCTTTCTTT
J gene: TRBJ1-1
V gene: TRBV5-5
clone size: -
D gene: -

CDR3 protein: CASSTGTGGAETQYF
CDR3 DNA: TGTGCCAGCAGTACCGGGACAGGGGGCGCGGAGACCCAGTACTTC
J gene: TRBJ2-5
V gene: TRBV27
clone size: many
D gene: TRBD1